The entry below gives a single T cell receptor beta chain sequence along with its context. Antigen: not known. Some clones are missing from TCRdb's copy, which holds only in-frame ones; the method was immunoSEQ multiplex PCR. In the table there are around 150,000 clones, more than 70% of which are singletons. The data originate from a study of cytotoxic CD8 clonotypes in ibrutinib-treated CLL. Notes on the study in general: The study sampled sustained-remission and progressing patients at different times.

This sample comprised PBMCs, obtained after 36 months of ibrutinib treatment. This receptor was obtained from a human donor with chronic lymphocytic leukemia.

The CDR3 nucleotides read TGTGCCAGCACAAAGACAGGGGCCACAGATACGCAGTATTTT. Its translation is CASTKTGATDTQYF. This chain uses TRBV18 with TRBJ2-3, with 8 bases aligning to TRBD1. J gave up 2 bases and V 8 bases, and 6 bases lay outside the gene matches. Looked up from germline, CDR1 is KGHSH and CDR2 is LQKENI. This CDR3 has 14 amino acids.